The clone carrying this T cell receptor beta chain came up many times. The sample originates from a study of regulatory T cells in long-lasting Graves disease. CDR3-region Arm-PCR and iRepertoire HTBI primers produced the TCR beta libraries. TCRdb re-derived calls from the multiplex PCR reads in MiXCR, one entry per CDR3 protein. Of 350,000 to 550,000 distinct CDR3 sequences listed, about 16% are singletons. Stated time point: newly diagnosed GD, antithyroid drugs for less than 3 months. RNA extracted from PBMCs served as the sequencing template. CDR3 length: 13 residues. Trimming pared 2 bases from V and 2 bases from J, leaving 4 bases between. CDR1 is SGHAT, CDR2 FQNNGV, per germline. This sample also belongs to another study, concerning T cells in Graves' hyperthyroidism and ophthalmopathy. In that study: Diagnosis relied on clinical symptoms, serum thyroxine and TRAb, thyroid ultrasound and orbital computed tomography. An initial round of RT-PCR targeting the TCR CDR3 relied on the HTBI primer set.

The sequence was collected from a young woman with Graves disease. The chain employs TRBV11-2 and TRBJ1-5; D uncertain. The sequencing here drew on peripheral blood mononuclear cells (PBMCs), taken at new diagnosis, from a patient treated with antithyroid drugs. The CDR3 reads CASSLNGNQPQHF. The CDR3 DNA is TGTGCCAGCAGCTTAAACGGCAATCAGCCCCAGCATTTT.